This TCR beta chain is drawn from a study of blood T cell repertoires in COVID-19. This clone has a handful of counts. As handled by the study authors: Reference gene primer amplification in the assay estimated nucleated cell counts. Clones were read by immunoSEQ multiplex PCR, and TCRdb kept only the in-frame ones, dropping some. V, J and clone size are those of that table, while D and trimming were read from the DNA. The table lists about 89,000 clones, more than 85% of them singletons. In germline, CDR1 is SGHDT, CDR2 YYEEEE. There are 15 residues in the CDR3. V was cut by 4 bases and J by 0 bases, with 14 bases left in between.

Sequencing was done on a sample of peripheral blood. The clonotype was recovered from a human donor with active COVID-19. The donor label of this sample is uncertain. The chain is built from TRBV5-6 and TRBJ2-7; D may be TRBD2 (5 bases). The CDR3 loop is CASSPGIFSSYEQYF. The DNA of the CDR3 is TGTGCCAGCAGCCCCGGGATTTTTAGCTCCTACGAGCAGTACTTC.